This TCR beta chain was retrieved from a study of spatial heterogeneity in lung cancer. Each CDR3 protein gets one entry after TCRdb re-called the 5' RACE reads with MiXCR. The table lists just under 5,500 distinct CDR3 sequences, over 5% of them singletons. The sample holds many counts of this clonotype. Described time point: sample taken at primary tumor resection. TCRs were sequenced from unsorted whole RNA of tumor, nontumor lung or PBMC. V was clipped by 0 bases and J by 7 bases; unmatched bases: 1. Germline CDR1 DFQATT, CDR2 SNEGSKA (reference sequence). The CDR3 covers 13 residues. The specimen comprised normal lung tissue next to the tumor, sampled at surgery. The rearrangement joins TRBV20-1 to TRBJ2-5; 11 bases map to TRBD2. The origin of this receptor is a female donor with early-stage non-small cell lung cancer. CDR3 in amino acids: CSARDLAGGTQYF. DNA of the CDR3: TGCAGTGCTAGAGATCTAGCGGGGGGGACCCAGTACTTC.